This T cell receptor (beta chain) is drawn from a study of T cells in Graves' hyperthyroidism and ophthalmopathy. The V gene lost 8 bases and the J gene lost 2 bases, with 17 bases spanning the gap. The CDR3 runs to 15 residues. In germline, CDR1 is MNHNS, CDR2 SASEGT. Only a few counts were recorded for this clonotype. TCR beta CDR3 region amplification was performed from RNA transcripts. The TCR CDR3 first-round RT-PCR relied on the HTBI primer set. TCRdb passed the multiplex PCR reads through MiXCR, listing each CDR3 protein once. The sample carries around 380,000 distinct CDR3 sequences, less than 15% recorded once.

The receptor's source is a young man with Graves' hyperthyroidism that later progressed to Graves' ophthalmopathy. The sequenced material came from blood. The chain uses TRBV6-1 and TRBJ2-3, with unresolved D. The CDR3 region is CASHKDGDYTDTQYF. DNA for the CDR3: TGTGCCAGCCACAAAGATGGGGATTACACAGATACGCAGTATTTT.